These T cell receptor beta chains were read from a single sample in a study of T cell responses to AZD1222 COVID-19 vaccine. Profiling relied on immunoSEQ multiplex PCR, and the TCRdb table lists in-frame clones only, not all of them. The top ten hold around 4.8% of the sample, which has around 97,000 clones, 90% seen once. The sample consisted of peripheral blood, taken on day 0 of AZD1222 vaccination. These TCRs come from an adult in good health. CDR3s include the opening cysteine and the closing phenylalanine or tryptophan. Each record gives: D gene, V gene, J gene, clone size, CDR3 protein, CDR3 DNA. D genes are given only for firm matches. Size is omitted from some rows. Given values are once, few, many or a class for expanded clones.

NA	TRBV7-9	TRBJ2-5	NA	CASSLFGGEQETQYF	TGTGCCAGCAGCTTATTTGGCGGGGAACAAGAGACCCAGTACTTC
NA	TRBV29-1	TRBJ1-2	NA	CSADSLNYGYTF	TGCAGCGCTGACAGTCTTAACTATGGCTACACCTTC
NA	TRBV7-2	TRBJ2-5	NA	CASSLAASSETQYF	TGTGCCAGCAGCTTAGCAGCTAGTTCGGAGACCCAGTACTTC
NA	TRBV3-1/TRBV3-2	TRBJ2-2	few	CASSRGGYGELFF	TGTGCCAGCAGCCGAGGGGGATACGGGGAGCTGTTTTTT
NA	TRBV29-1	TRBJ2-1	NA	CSVADNEQFF	TGCAGCGTTGCGGACAATGAGCAGTTCTTC
TRBD2	TRBV9	TRBJ2-5	NA	CASSVHGRLAEETQYF	TGTGCCAGCAGCGTCCATGGGCGGCTAGCGGAAGAGACCCAGTACTTC
NA	TRBV6-2/TRBV6-3	TRBJ1-2	NA	CASSHVPTGKYLTNYGYTF	TGTGCCAGCAGCCACGTCCCGACGGGAAAGTACTTAACTAACTATGGCTACACCTTC
TRBD2	TRBV5-1	TRBJ2-2	NA	CASGGGGAVTGELFF	TGCGCCAGCGGTGGCGGGGGGGCTGTCACCGGGGAGCTGTTTTTT
NA	TRBV3-1/TRBV3-2	TRBJ1-1	few	CASSQGVRDTEAFF	TGTGCCAGCAGCCAAGGGGTTAGGGACACTGAAGCTTTCTTT
NA	TRBV5-6	TRBJ1-5	NA	CASSLGGYSNQPQHF	TGTGCCAGCAGCTTAGGGGGATATAGCAATCAGCCCCAGCATTTT
NA	TRBV11-2	TRBJ1-6	NA	CASSRVGQYNSPLHF	TGTGCCAGCAGCCGAGTAGGACAGTACAATTCACCCCTCCACTTT
TRBD1	TRBV18	TRBJ1-1	NA	CASSPDRDLEAFF	TGTGCCAGCTCACCTGACAGGGACCTTGAAGCTTTCTTT
TRBD2	TRBV6-1	TRBJ2-7	NA	CASSEIAGGPQYF	TGTGCCAGCAGTGAAATAGCGGGGGGGCCTCAGTACTTC
NA	TRBV6-6	TRBJ2-1	NA	CASSVAEISYNEQFF	TGTGCCAGCAGTGTAGCGGAAATATCCTACAATGAGCAGTTCTTC
NA	TRBV12-3/TRBV12-4	TRBJ1-5	NA	CASSPDNQPQHF	TGTGCCAGCAGCCCAGACAATCAGCCCCAGCATTTT
TRBD2	TRBV6-5	TRBJ2-1	NA	CASSILAGTYNEQFF	TGTGCCAGCAGTATTCTAGCGGGGACCTACAATGAGCAGTTCTTC
NA	TRBV3-1/TRBV3-2	TRBJ1-4	NA	CASSQDQPSVVEQKLFF	TGTGCCAGCAGCCAAGACCAGCCCTCTGTGGTTGAGCAAAAACTGTTTTTT
NA	TRBV3-1/TRBV3-2	TRBJ1-2	NA	CASSQDSTGDYGYTF	TGTGCCAGCAGCCAAGATTCCACAGGAGACTATGGCTACACCTTC
TRBD1	TRBV6-5	TRBJ2-7	few	CASKAGGNSHEQYF	TGTGCCAGCAAGGCAGGGGGCAATAGCCACGAGCAGTACTTC
NA	TRBV7-2	TRBJ1-3	NA	CASSPTRGSSNTIYF	TGTGCCAGCAGCCCCACTCGGGGGTCTTCCAACACCATATATTTT
TRBD2	TRBV18	TRBJ2-7	NA	CASSVTSGRSYEQYF	TGTGCCAGCTCAGTCACTAGCGGGCGTTCCTACGAGCAGTACTTC
NA	TRBV5-1	TRBJ2-5	NA	CASSWGTQETQYF	TGCGCCAGCAGCTGGGGTACCCAAGAGACCCAGTACTTC